This T cell receptor beta chain stems from a study of blood T cell repertoires in COVID-19. Looking at the study overall: From T cells, B-cell-depleted T cells, or PBMCs came the material, which was cDNA or gDNA.

Assay used: immunoSEQ multiplex PCR; TCRdb lists only in-frame clones, some missing. The top ten clones hold 1.4% to 1.5% of a sample with 350,000 to 500,000 clones, nearly 90% of them seen once. The CDR3 has 14 amino acids. V lost 5 bases and J lost 8, with 15 bases in between. The germline V gene encodes CDR1 SGHVS and CDR2 FNYEAQ. This chain connects TRBV7-6 to TRBJ1-4; D unclear. The origin of this receptor is a woman aged 18 to 35 who had been exposed to COVID-19. Sequenced input: PBMCs or T cells enriched from blood (not recorded which). In DNA form, the CDR3 reads TGTGCCAGCAGCCAAACAGCCGCGGGCGAAAAACTGTTTTTT. It codes for CASSQTAAGEKLFF.